A single sample gave rise to the 13 T cell receptor beta chains below, sequenced in a study of blood T cell repertoires in COVID-19. Sequencing was performed with immunoSEQ multiplex PCR; in TCRdb, only in-frame clones are kept and a portion is missing. The data hold hundreds of thousands of clones, with more than 75% observed a single time. Source material: PBMCs or T cells enriched from blood (not recorded which). The origin of the receptors is a woman aged 45-65 years who had recovered from COVID-19.

V and J are TRBV7-3 and TRBJ2-1; a weak D match, TRBD2 (6 bases). The CDR3 spans 14 residues. The ends were cut back, 1 base at V and 7 bases at J, with 11 bases in the middle. Germline loops: CDR1 SGHTA, CDR2 FQGTGA. The CDR3 is CASSLSGGTNEQFF. As DNA, the CDR3 is TGTGCCAGCAGCTTAAGCGGCGGGACTAATGAGCAGTTCTTC.

This clone has a handful of counts. The rearrangement links TRBV10-1 to TRBJ2-1, with a tentative D call TRBD2 (6 bases). Trimming took off 1 base at V and 10 bases at J, with 11 bases between the two ends. Germline CDR1 reads WNHNN; CDR2 reads SYGVQD (reference sequence). The CDR3 runs 13 residues. The CDR3 protein is CASSEFQGGEQFF. In nucleotides, the CDR3 is TGCGCCAGCAGTGAGTTCCAGGGAGGCGAGCAGTTCTTC.

The genes are TRBV7-3 and TRBJ2-7; the match to TRBD1 covers 8 bases. The V gene's germline CDR1 is SGHTA and CDR2 FQGTGA. V shed 5 bases and J 0 bases; nucleotides not matched to a gene: 6. The CDR3 loop spans 15 amino acids. In nucleotides, the CDR3 is TGTGCCAGCAGCGTACAGGGGGGAAGCTCCTACGAGCAGTACTTC. Amino acids: CASSVQGGSSYEQYF.

The chain uses TRBV28 and TRBJ1-5; TRBD1 might be the D (6 bases). Trimming took off 5 bases at V and 1 base at J, with 12 bases between the two ends. Germline loops: CDR1 MDHEN, CDR2 SYDVKM. This CDR3 is built from 15 residues. CDR3 loop: CASSARGLSNQPQHF. In DNA form, the CDR3 reads TGTGCCAGCAGTGCCAGGGGTTTGAGCAATCAGCCCCAGCATTTT.

The chain is built from TRBV6-4 and TRBJ1-1, with 7 nucleotides matching TRBD1. Looked up from germline, CDR1 is MRHNA and CDR2 is SNTAGT. J lost 0 bases, V lost 8 bases, and 3 bases had no gene match. CDR3 length: 13 residues. The CDR3 DNA reads TGTGCCAGCCGGGACAGCTTGAACACTGAAGCTTTCTTT. This encodes CASRDSLNTEAFF.

The chain carries TRBV7-3 and TRBJ2-7; 9 bases agree with TRBD2. Germline CDR1 and CDR2: SGHTA and FQGTGA. V shed 5 bases, J shed 3 bases, and the junction held 8 bases outside the gene matches. CDR3 length: 15 amino acids. CDR3 residues: CASSPIAGVFYEQYF. The CDR3 bases are TGTGCCAGCAGCCCAATAGCGGGAGTTTTCTACGAGCAGTACTTC.

This clone turned up a few times. V is TRBV6-5 and J is TRBJ1-5, with D hard to call. Per germline, CDR1 MNHEY and CDR2 SVGAGI. The CDR3 runs to 14 residues. Trimming removed 6 bases at V and 0 bases at J, with 9 bases between. The CDR3 region has the DNA TGTGCCAGCAGCAAGACAAATAGCAATCAGCCCCAGCATTTT. The encoded protein is CASSKTNSNQPQHF.

The rearrangement uses TRBV15 and TRBJ1-5, with TRBD1 matching over 8 bases. The CDR3 has 15 amino acids. Looked up from germline, CDR1 is LNHNV and CDR2 is YYDKDF (reference sequence). With 2 bases clipped from V and 7 bases from J, the junction kept 7 bases outside the gene matches. The CDR3 nucleotides read TGTGCCACCAGCAGATCCAGGGGGCAGGGGCAGCCCCAGCATTTT. It yields the protein CATSRSRGQGQPQHF. Supplemented by reference TRBV15 and TRBJ1-5, the full variable domain reads DAMVIQNPRYQVTQFGKPVTLSCSQTLNHNVMYWYQQKSSQAPKLLFHYYDKDFNNEADTPDNFQSRRPNTSFCFLDIRSPGLGDTAMYLCATSRSRGQGQPQHFGDGTRLSIL.

In its sample, this clone was seen many times. The chain uses TRBV6-1 and TRBJ1-1; D is unresolved. The germline V gene has CDR1 MNHNS and CDR2 SASEGT. The CDR3 has 15 amino acids. Trimming stripped 1 base from V and 5 bases from J, with 14 bases between. This chain's CDR3 is CASSEEEASGTEAFF. Written as DNA, the CDR3 is TGTGCCAGCAGTGAAGAAGAGGCCTCGGGGACTGAAGCTTTCTTT.

The chain carries TRBV7-9 and TRBJ2-1; TRBD1 agrees at 9 bases. Looked up from germline, CDR1 is SEHNR and CDR2 is FQNEAQ (reference sequence). CDR3 length equals 14 residues. Trimming at V came to 4 bases and at J to 6 bases, leaving 4 bases not matched to a gene. CDR3 in amino acids: CASSSWTGANEQFF. CDR3 in DNA: TGTGCCAGCAGCTCCTGGACAGGGGCCAATGAGCAGTTCTTC.

The rearrangement uses TRBV19 and TRBJ2-4, with 10 bases matching TRBD2. With 7 bases clipped from V and 3 bases from J, the junction kept 9 bases outside the gene matches. This CDR3 is 16 amino acids long. Germline CDR1 and CDR2: LNHDA and SQIVND (reference sequence). CDR3 protein: CASNSGRSALKNIQYF. For the CDR3, the DNA is TGTGCCAGTAATAGCGGGAGGTCGGCCCTCAAAAACATTCAGTACTTC.

This clone has just one count. The same CDR3 arises from other DNA sequences in this sample as well. The V and J genes are TRBV15 and TRBJ2-5, with D possibly being TRBD2 (5 bases). This CDR3 spans 14 amino acids. The germline V and J ends were trimmed by 0 bases and 2 bases, with 7 bases remaining between them. Germline V gene data show CDR1 as LNHNV and CDR2 as YYDKDF (reference sequence). CDR3 amino acids: CATSRDRGQETQYF. Written as DNA, the CDR3 is TGTGCCACCAGCAGAGATCGAGGGCAAGAGACCCAGTACTTC.

The V and J genes are TRBV27 and TRBJ1-1; a weak D match, TRBD1 (6 bases). Germline lookup yields CDR1 MNHEY and CDR2 SMNVEV (reference sequence). The length of the CDR3 is 13 residues. Deletions cut 8 bases from V and 4 bases from J, with 14 bases between. CDR3 sequence reads: CASRRGGATEAFF. As DNA, the CDR3 is TGTGCCAGCCGCCGGGGGGGCGCCACTGAAGCTTTCTTT.